The 7 T cell receptor beta chains presented below share a single source sample, sequenced in a study of T cell responses to AZD1222 COVID-19 vaccine. Repertoires were generated with immunoSEQ multiplex PCR, while TCRdb's copy carries only in-frame clones and drops some. The sample yields about 81,000 clones, roughly nine tenths seen once. Sequencing was performed on peripheral blood, taken 28 days after the second AZD1222 dose. These receptors were taken from an adult who received the AZD1222 COVID-19 vaccine.

The chain links TRBV19 to TRBJ2-1; the match to TRBD2 covers 13 bases. The CDR3 is made up of 16 amino acids. The germline V gene has CDR1 LNHDA and CDR2 SQIVND (reference sequence). V lost 3 bases and J lost 9; bases outside the gene matches: 8. The CDR3 sequence: CASSILTSGGSIEQFF. CDR3 nucleotide sequence: TGTGCCAGTAGTATCCTGACTAGCGGGGGGAGTATTGAGCAGTTCTTC.

The chain is built from TRBV19 and TRBJ1-6, with D tentatively TRBD1 (6 bases). The ends were cut back, 3 bases at V and 7 bases at J, with 10 bases in the middle. The CDR3 extends over 14 amino acids. Per germline, CDR1 LNHDA and CDR2 SQIVND (reference sequence). DNA for the CDR3: TGTGCCAGTAGTATGGAGGGGGGGAATTCACCCCTCCACTTT. Translated, it gives CASSMEGGNSPLHF.

This clone was detected once. The chain combines TRBV19 with TRBJ1-6; 12 bases match TRBD1. This CDR3 has 15 residues. The ends lost 4 bases at V and 7 bases at J; junction bases unmatched: 2. CDR1 and CDR2 from the germline V gene are LNHDA and SQIVND (reference sequence). The CDR3 region is CASSTGTGGNSPLHF. CDR3 DNA sequence: TGTGCCAGTAGTACCGGGACAGGGGGCAATTCACCCCTCCACTTT. Full variable domain (remainder filled in from reference TRBV19 and TRBJ1-6): DGGITQSPKYLFRKEGQNVTLSCEQNLNHDAMYWYRQDPGQGLRLIYYSQIVNDFQKGDIAEGYSVSREKKESFPLTVTSAQKNPTAFYLCASSTGTGGNSPLHFGNGTRLTVT.

J is TRBJ2-7 and V is TRBV6-5; possibly TRBD2 for D (5 bases). Trimming took off 5 bases at V and 5 bases at J, with 16 bases between the two ends. In germline, CDR1 is MNHEY, CDR2 SVGAGI. There are 14 residues in the CDR3. The CDR3 coding sequence is TGTGCCAGCAGTCAACACGACTATCCCAACGAGCAGTACTTC. Translation: CASSQHDYPNEQYF.

The V and J genes are TRBV6-5 and TRBJ2-7; D may be TRBD1 (5 bases). The germline gives CDR1 MNHEY, CDR2 SVGAGI. The CDR3 extends over 14 amino acids. Trimming took off 5 bases at V and 0 bases at J, with 11 bases between the two ends. The CDR3 is CASSKDTPSYEQYF. CDR3 bases: TGTGCCAGCAGTAAGGACACCCCCTCCTACGAGCAGTACTTC.

The chain employs TRBV5-1 and TRBJ1-4; 9 bases are shared with TRBD1. Germline assignment: CDR1 SGHRS and CDR2 YFSETQ. The V gene end was trimmed by 1 base and the J gene end by 5 bases; junction bases not matched to a gene: 6. This CDR3 contains 16 residues. The CDR3 nucleotides are TGCGCCAGCAGCTTGTTGTTGGGACAGGGAAATGAAAAACTGTTTTTT. Translated, it gives CASSLLLGQGNEKLFF.

This chain joins TRBV5-4 and TRBJ2-1; 9 bases line up with TRBD1. Germline V gene data show CDR1 as SGHNT and CDR2 as YYREEE (reference sequence). Trimming at V came to 2 bases and at J to 4 bases, leaving 4 bases not matched to a gene. This CDR3 comprises 15 residues. Here the CDR3 reads CASSFTGGGYNEQFF. The CDR3 nucleotides read TGTGCCAGCAGCTTTACAGGGGGCGGGTACAATGAGCAGTTCTTC.